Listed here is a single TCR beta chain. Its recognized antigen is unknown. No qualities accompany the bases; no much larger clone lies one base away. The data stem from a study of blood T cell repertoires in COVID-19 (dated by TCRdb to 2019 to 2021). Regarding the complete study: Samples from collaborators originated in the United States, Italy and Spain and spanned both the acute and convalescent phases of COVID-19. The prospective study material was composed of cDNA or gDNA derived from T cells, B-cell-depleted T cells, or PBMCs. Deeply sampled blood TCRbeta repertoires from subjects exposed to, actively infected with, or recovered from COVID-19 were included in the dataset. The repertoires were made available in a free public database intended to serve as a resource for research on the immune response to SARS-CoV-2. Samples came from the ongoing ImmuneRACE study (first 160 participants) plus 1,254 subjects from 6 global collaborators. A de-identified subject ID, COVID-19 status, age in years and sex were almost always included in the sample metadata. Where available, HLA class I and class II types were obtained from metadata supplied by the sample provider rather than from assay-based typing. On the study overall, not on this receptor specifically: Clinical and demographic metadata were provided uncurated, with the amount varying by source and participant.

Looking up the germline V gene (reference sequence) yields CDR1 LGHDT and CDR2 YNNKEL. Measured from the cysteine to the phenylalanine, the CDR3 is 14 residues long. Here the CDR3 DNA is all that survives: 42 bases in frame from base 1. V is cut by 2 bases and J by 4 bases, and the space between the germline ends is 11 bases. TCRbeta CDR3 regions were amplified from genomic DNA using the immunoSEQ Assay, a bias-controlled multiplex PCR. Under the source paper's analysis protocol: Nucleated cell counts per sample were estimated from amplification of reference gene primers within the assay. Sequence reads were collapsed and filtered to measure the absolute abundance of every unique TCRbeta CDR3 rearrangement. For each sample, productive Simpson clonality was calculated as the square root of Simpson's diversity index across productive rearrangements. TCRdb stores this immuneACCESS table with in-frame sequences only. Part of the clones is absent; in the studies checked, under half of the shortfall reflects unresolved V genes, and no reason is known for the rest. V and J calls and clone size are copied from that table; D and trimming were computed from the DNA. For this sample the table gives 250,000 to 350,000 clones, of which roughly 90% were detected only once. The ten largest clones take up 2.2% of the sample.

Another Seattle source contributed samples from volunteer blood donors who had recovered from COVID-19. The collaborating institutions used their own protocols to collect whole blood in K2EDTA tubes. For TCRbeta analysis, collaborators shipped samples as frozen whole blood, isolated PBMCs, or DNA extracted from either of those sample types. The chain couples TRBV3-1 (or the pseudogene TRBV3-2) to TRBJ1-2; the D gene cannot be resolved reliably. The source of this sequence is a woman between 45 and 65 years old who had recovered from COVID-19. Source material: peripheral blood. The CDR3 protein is CASSQTWASYGYTF. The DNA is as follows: TGTGCCAGCAGCCAAACTTGGGCGAGCTATGGCTACACCTTC.